The 19 T cell receptor beta chains below were found in one sample sequenced in a study of T cell responses to AZD1222 COVID-19 vaccine. Profiled with immunoSEQ multiplex PCR; TCRdb holds only in-frame clones, not every one. The sample holds roughly 110,000 clones, approximately 90% seen once. The source was peripheral blood, collected on day 0 of AZD1222 vaccination. These TCRs come from an adult in good health.

V gene TRBV9 combines with J gene TRBJ2-3; possibly TRBD1 for D (6 bases). The CDR3 is 12 residues long. Germline loops: CDR1 SGDLS, CDR2 YYNGEE. V lost 2 bases and J 5 bases, leaving 6 bases between the germline ends. The CDR3 is CASSVTGDTQYF. The DNA of the CDR3 is TGTGCCAGCAGCGTGACAGGAGATACGCAGTATTTT.

V and J are TRBV10-2 and TRBJ1-2; 7 nucleotides agree with TRBD1. CDR3 length: 13 amino acids. Germline CDR1 WSHSY, CDR2 SAAADI. The ends lost 7 bases at V and 6 bases at J; junction bases unmatched: 8. CDR3 region: CASTRDRADGYTF. Written as DNA, the CDR3 is TGCGCCAGCACCAGAGACAGGGCTGATGGCTACACCTTC.

The J gene is TRBJ2-7, the V gene TRBV7-9, with D uncertain. V was shortened by 5 bases and J by 7 bases, with 15 bases between the two germline ends. CDR1 SEHNR and CDR2 FQNEAQ come from the germline V gene (reference sequence). The CDR3 has 13 amino acids. CDR3 residues: CASSLQYSKEQYF. The CDR3 bases are TGTGCCAGCAGCCTTCAATACAGCAAAGAGCAGTACTTC.

The gene calls are TRBV10-3 and TRBJ1-1, with D tentatively TRBD1 (6 bases). Trimming cost V 4 bases and J 1 base, with 10 bases left between them. The length of the CDR3 is 14 residues. Germline CDR1 is ENHRY and CDR2 is SYGVKD. This CDR3 is CAISGGGGNTEAFF. CDR3 nucleotide sequence: TGTGCCATCAGTGGGGGAGGGGGGAACACTGAAGCTTTCTTT.

The V gene is TRBV2, the J gene TRBJ2-1, with TRBD1 matching 8 bases. The CDR3 is 15 amino acids. Germline V gives CDR1 SNHLY, CDR2 FYNNEI. The J segment lost 3 bases and the V segment lost 8 bases, leaving 9 bases of the junction unmatched. CDR3 amino acids: CASARGRSSYNEQFF. The CDR3 DNA reads TGTGCCAGCGCCAGGGGGCGGAGTAGCTACAATGAGCAGTTCTTC.

A single count supports this clone. This chain uses TRBV18 with TRBJ1-1, with 11 nucleotides matching TRBD1. Germline CDR1 reads KGHSH; CDR2 reads LQKENI. With V trimmed by 6 bases and J by 1 base, 1 base remained unmatched. The CDR3 runs to 14 residues. DNA of the CDR3: TGTGCCAGCTCGGGACAGGGGGGGAACACTGAAGCTTTCTTT. It translates to CASSGQGGNTEAFF.

The sample holds a few counts of this clone. The gene calls are TRBV6-5 and TRBJ1-1; D uncertain. The CDR3 has 14 amino acids. V was shortened by 0 bases and J by 1 base, with 6 bases between the two germline ends. CDR1 MNHEY and CDR2 SVGAGI come from the germline V gene. CDR3 loop: CASSYSNANTEAFF. The CDR3 DNA follows: TGTGCCAGCAGTTACTCTAACGCGAACACTGAAGCTTTCTTT.

The rearrangement uses TRBV5-1 and TRBJ1-1; 8 bases are shared with TRBD1. Trimming removed 5 bases from V and 1 base from J; junction bases left unmatched: 13. Germline V CDR1 and CDR2: SGHRS, YFSETQ. The CDR3 sequence is 17 residues long. The CDR3 loop reads CASRSTGTGFGNTEAFF. The CDR3, as DNA: TGCGCCAGCAGGTCGACCGGGACAGGTTTTGGGAACACTGAAGCTTTCTTT.

The chain uses TRBV7-9 and TRBJ1-5; 8 nucleotides align to TRBD1. The CDR3 is 14 residues long. Germline lookup yields CDR1 SEHNR and CDR2 FQNEAQ (reference sequence). Trimming at V came to 6 bases and at J to 4 bases, leaving 5 bases not matched to a gene. In DNA, the CDR3 is TGTGCCAGCAGTTCCCGGACAGGGAATCAGCCCCAGCATTTT. Translating gives CASSSRTGNQPQHF.

The rearrangement links TRBV27 to TRBJ1-1, with a possible D match to TRBD1 (5 bases). The CDR3 covers 16 residues. Looked up from germline, CDR1 is MNHEY and CDR2 is SMNVEV (reference sequence). Deletions cut 5 bases from V and 0 bases from J, with 16 bases between. The CDR3 DNA follows: TGTGCCAGCAGTCTTTCAATAGGACAATTGAACACTGAAGCTTTCTTT. Protein sequence: CASSLSIGQLNTEAFF.

This clone has only one observation. The rearrangement uses TRBV20-1 and TRBJ1-6; 9 bases are shared with TRBD1. Germline V gene lookup returns CDR1 DFQATT and CDR2 SNEGSKA (reference sequence). V dropped 3 bases and J dropped 7; count of bases not matched to a gene: 7. CDR3 length equals 15 residues. The DNA of the CDR3 is TGCAGTGCTAGTTCCGGGACAGGGTCGAATTCACCCCTCCACTTT. Amino acid sequence: CSASSGTGSNSPLHF.

This chain connects TRBV5-6 to TRBJ2-7, with a possible D match to TRBD2 (5 bases). The CDR3 loop spans 14 amino acids. Germline V gene sequence: CDR1 SGHDT, CDR2 YYEEEE. V was cut by 0 bases and J by 2 bases, with 9 bases left in between. The CDR3 bases are TGTGCCAGCAGCTTGGAGGACTCGGCCTACGAGCAGTACTTC. This codes for CASSLEDSAYEQYF.

V is TRBV3-1 (or the pseudogene TRBV3-2) and J is TRBJ2-1; no definite D call. The CDR3 loop spans 13 amino acids. Germline CDR1 LGHDT, CDR2 YNNKEL (reference sequence). V lost 0 bases to trimming and J lost 8 bases, with 8 bases between them. CDR3 residues: CASSQDGEDEQFF. In nucleotides, the CDR3 is TGTGCCAGCAGCCAAGATGGTGAGGATGAGCAGTTCTTC.

The chain uses TRBV6-6 and TRBJ1-5, with D perhaps matching TRBD1 (5 bases). Germline CDR1 MNHNY, CDR2 SVGAGI (reference sequence). This CDR3 is built from 18 residues. V was trimmed by 5 bases and J by 0 bases, leaving 20 bases between them. CDR3 amino acids: CASSPSITGLYSNQPQHF. Written as DNA, the CDR3 is TGTGCCAGCAGTCCCTCTATTACGGGACTTTATAGCAATCAGCCCCAGCATTTT.

The table lists this clone with a count of one. The gene calls are TRBV19 and TRBJ1-5; no reliable D call. Per the germline V gene, CDR1 is LNHDA and CDR2 is SQIVND (reference sequence). This CDR3 is built from 15 residues. V lost 3 bases to trimming and J lost 4 bases, with 13 bases between them. The CDR3 coding sequence is TGTGCCAGTAGTATTTCCGGGGTTGGGAATCAGCCCCAGCATTTT. This translates into CASSISGVGNQPQHF.

The sample holds a few counts of this clone. The chain carries TRBV13 and TRBJ1-4; no clear D gene. The V end was cut by 0 bases, the J end by 8 bases, with 4 bases between. CDR3 length: 12 amino acids. Looked up from germline, CDR1 is PRHDT and CDR2 is FYEKMQ (reference sequence). The chain's CDR3 is CASSLGGEKLFF. As DNA, the CDR3 is TGTGCCAGCAGCTTAGGGGGAGAAAAACTGTTTTTT.

A word on this clone: Other DNA sequences from this sample encode an identical CDR3 as well. The chain is built from TRBV21-1 and TRBJ2-1; the table names TRBD1, a call not compared with the DNA. TRBV21-1 has pseudogene status. CDR3 size: 23 residues. CDR3 in amino acids: CASSKALFENTGVTVTGVNEQFF. The CDR3 DNA reads as TGTGCCAGCAGCAAAGCGCTATTCGAGAATACAGGGGTGACGGTCACAGGGGTCAATGAGCAGTTCTTC.

The chain uses TRBV30 and TRBJ2-1, with TRBD2 identical over 8 bases. The V segment lost 3 bases and the J segment 6 bases; nucleotides outside the gene matches: 7. The CDR3 is 14 amino acids. The germline CDR1 and CDR2 sequences are GTSNPN and SVGIG (reference sequence). CDR3 nucleotide sequence: TGTGCCTGGAGCGGGACTAGGGAGATCAATGAGCAGTTCTTC. It encodes CAWSGTREINEQFF. Supplemented by reference TRBV30 and TRBJ2-1, the full variable domain reads SQTIHQWPATLVQPVGSPLSLECTVEGTSNPNLYWYRQAAGRGLQLLFYSVGIGQISSEVPQNLSASRPQDRQFILSSKKLLLSDSGFYLCAWSGTREINEQFFGPGTRLTVL.

The chain is built from TRBV30 and TRBJ1-2, with unresolved D. The germline V gene encodes CDR1 GTSNPN and CDR2 SVGIG (reference sequence). Trimming pared 0 bases from V and 2 bases from J, leaving 10 bases between. This CDR3 comprises 14 residues. The CDR3 loop reads CAWSVLEGNYGYTF. In DNA, the CDR3 is TGTGCCTGGAGTGTACTTGAGGGAAACTATGGCTACACCTTC.